Shown below are 20 T cell receptor beta chains from a single sample sequenced in a study of shared T cell receptors in the human thymus. Using immunoSEQ multiplex PCR, the repertoire was profiled, and TCRdb retains in-frame clones only, with some absent. The data contain hundreds of thousands of clones, roughly 94% of them singletons. The sample was thymocytes. All receptors come from a human donor.

This chain joins TRBV28 and TRBJ1-1; maybe TRBD1 (6 bases). CDR3 length: 15 residues. Trimming stripped 3 bases from V and 5 bases from J, with 16 bases between. From germline, CDR1 is MDHEN and CDR2 SYDVKM. The CDR3 loop reads CASSFFDRWGTEAFF. CDR3 nucleotide sequence: TGTGCCAGCAGTTTCTTTGACAGGTGGGGGACTGAAGCTTTCTTT. The entire variable domain, with the rest obtained from reference TRBV28 and TRBJ1-1, is as follows: DVKVTQSSRYLVKRTGEKVFLECVQDMDHENMFWYRQDPGLGLRLIYFSYDVKMKEKGDIPEGYSVSREKKERFSLILESASTNQTSMYLCASSFFDRWGTEAFFGQGTRLTVV.

The chain uses TRBV4-1 and TRBJ2-7; 11 bases agree with TRBD2. The CDR3 runs to 19 residues. Germline trimming cut 0 bases from V and 2 bases from J; bases unmatched to any gene: 12. Germline assignment: CDR1 MGHRA and CDR2 YSYEKL. CDR3 in DNA: TGCGCCAGCAGCCAAGAAAGAAGGGGGCTAGCGGGAGGCCCCTACGAGCAGTACTTC. Translating gives CASSQERRGLAGGPYEQYF.

This sequence joins TRBV7-3 and TRBJ2-3, with D hard to call. Germline V gives CDR1 SGHTA, CDR2 FQGTGA. The CDR3 is 14 amino acids. V dropped 1 base and J dropped 4 bases, with 9 bases sitting between them. CDR3 loop: CASSLNVASDTQYF. CDR3 sequence (DNA): TGTGCCAGCAGCTTAAATGTTGCCTCAGATACGCAGTATTTT. Full variable domain (outside the CDR3, taken from reference TRBV7-3 and TRBJ2-3): GAGVSQTPSNKVTEKGKYVELRCDPISGHTALYWYRQSLGQGPEFLIYFQGTGAADDSGLPNDRFFAVRPEGSVSTLKIQRTERGDSAVYLCASSLNVASDTQYFGPGTRLTVL.

A few counts support this clone. The genes are TRBV19 and TRBJ1-1; 12 bases match TRBD1. The J segment lost 6 bases and the V segment lost 8 bases, leaving 10 bases of the junction unmatched. The CDR3 extends over 15 amino acids. The germline V gene has CDR1 LNHDA and CDR2 SQIVND (reference sequence). The CDR3: CASYLPGQGASEAFF. The CDR3, as DNA: TGTGCCAGTTACCTTCCGGGACAGGGGGCTTCTGAAGCTTTCTTT.

J is TRBJ1-4 and V is TRBV27; 7 positions agree with TRBD1. The germline gives CDR1 MNHEY, CDR2 SMNVEV (reference sequence). The trim removed 5 bases at V and 4 bases at J, leaving 10 bases unmatched. This CDR3 spans 16 amino acids. This CDR3 reads CASSPFRQGGNEKLFF. The CDR3 bases are TGTGCCAGCAGTCCTTTTAGACAGGGAGGTAATGAAAAACTGTTTTTT.

The V call is TRBV7-2, the J call TRBJ2-5; 10 nucleotides line up with TRBD2. V trimming: 4 bases; J trimming: 1 base; junction bases outside the gene matches: 6. This CDR3 comprises 16 residues. The germline CDR1 and CDR2 sequences are SGHTA and FQGNSA. CDR3 protein: CASSSRLAGAQETQYF. DNA of the CDR3: TGTGCCAGCAGCTCCAGACTAGCGGGCGCCCAAGAGACCCAGTACTTC. Full variable domain (outside the CDR3, taken from reference TRBV7-2 and TRBJ2-5): GAGVSQSPSNKVTEKGKDVELRCDPISGHTALYWYRQSLGQGLEFLIYFQGNSAPDKSGLPSDRFSAERTGGSVSTLTIQRTQQEDSAVYLCASSSRLAGAQETQYFGPGTRLLVL.

The J gene is TRBJ2-3, the V gene TRBV19; D call uncertain. The CDR3 is made up of 13 amino acids. CDR1 LNHDA and CDR2 SQIVND come from the germline V gene (reference sequence). The V end lost 1 base, the J end lost 2 bases, and 4 bases lay between the germline ends. Here the CDR3 DNA reads TGTGCCAGTAGTATAGGAAACACAGATACGCAGTATTTT. It specifies CASSIGNTDTQYF. The full variable domain, with the rest looked up from reference TRBV19 and TRBJ2-3, is DGGITQSPKYLFRKEGQNVTLSCEQNLNHDAMYWYRQDPGQGLRLIYYSQIVNDFQKGDIAEGYSVSREKKESFPLTVTSAQKNPTAFYLCASSIGNTDTQYFGPGTRLTVL.

The chain employs TRBV11-2 and TRBJ2-5; unclear D gene. V lost 1 base and J 5 bases, leaving 8 bases between the germline ends. This CDR3 is built from 13 residues. CDR1 and CDR2 from the germline V gene are SGHAT and FQNNGV. The CDR3 sequence: CASSLGGAETQYF. CDR3 nucleotide sequence: TGTGCCAGCAGCTTAGGAGGCGCGGAGACCCAGTACTTC.

J is TRBJ1-5 and V is TRBV4-3; D may be TRBD1 (6 bases). Germline-derived CDR1 and CDR2 are LGHNA and YSLEER. The CDR3 sequence is 14 residues long. Trimming took 3 bases from V and 7 from J, leaving 13 bases between them. CDR3 amino acids: CASSHLEGDQPQHF. The CDR3 DNA sequence: TGCGCCAGCAGCCACTTGGAGGGGGACCAGCCCCAGCATTTT.

This chain uses TRBV5-1 with TRBJ2-3; 10 bases fit TRBD1. The CDR3 has 16 residues. With 4 bases clipped from V and 1 base from J, the junction kept 6 bases outside the gene matches. The germline CDR1 and CDR2 sequences are SGHRS and YFSETQ. The DNA of the CDR3 is TGCGCCAGCAGCCCGCCTGGGACAGGGGGCACAGATACGCAGTATTTT. Encoded protein: CASSPPGTGGTDTQYF.

The rearrangement uses TRBV27 and TRBJ2-7, with a tentative D call TRBD1 (6 bases). This CDR3 is 14 amino acids long. Trimming took 6 bases from V and 5 from J, leaving 17 bases between them. Germline CDR1 reads MNHEY; CDR2 reads SMNVEV (reference sequence). The CDR3 spells CASSNSRGFHEQYF. The CDR3 coding sequence is TGTGCCAGCAGCAACTCCAGGGGTTTCCACGAGCAGTACTTC.

The genes are TRBV7-3 and TRBJ2-3; D may match TRBD1 or TRBD2 (5 bases each). CDR1 is SGHTA and CDR2 is FQGTGA in the germline V gene. V lost 3 bases to trimming and J lost 3 bases, with 16 bases between them. The CDR3 covers 16 residues. The DNA for the CDR3 is TGTGCCAGCAGCTTTGGGACGGGATTAAATACAGATACGCAGTATTTT. Translating gives CASSFGTGLNTDTQYF.

The chain recombines TRBV7-2 with TRBJ2-1; D could derive from TRBD1 or TRBD2 (5 bases each). V was cut by 5 bases and J by 6 bases, with 8 bases left in between. Germline V gene data show CDR1 as SGHTA and CDR2 as FQGNSA. This CDR3 comprises 12 residues. CDR3 sequence: CASSRGGNEQFF. The CDR3 DNA sequence: TGTGCCAGCAGCCGTGGGGGCAATGAGCAGTTCTTC.

This clone was picked up a small number of times. CDR3 residues: CASSLKYNQPQHF. The DNA of the CDR3 is TGTGCCAGCAGCTTAAAGTACAATCAGCCCCAGCATTTT. This chain connects TRBV14 to TRBJ1-5, with D unresolved. Germline assignment: CDR1 SGHDN and CDR2 FVKESK. Between the trimmed V and J ends, which lost 5 bases and 3 bases, there was a span of 8 bases. The CDR3 totals 13 residues.

This clone was seen only once. The V call is TRBV29-1, the J call TRBJ1-3; D uncertain. CDR1 and CDR2 (germline): SQVTM, ANQGSEA. The CDR3 contains 13 residues. Trimming removed 4 bases at V and 0 bases at J, with 7 bases between. The CDR3 protein is CSVAPSSGNTIYF. The CDR3 bases are TGCAGCGTTGCGCCCAGCTCTGGAAACACCATATATTTT.

This chain connects TRBV25-1 to TRBJ1-1, with unresolved D. V was cut by 5 bases and J by 0 bases, with 16 bases left in between. The germline V gene encodes CDR1 MGHDK and CDR2 SYGVNS. This CDR3 contains 16 residues. Here the CDR3 reads CASSKDQGKVNTEAFF. The CDR3 DNA follows: TGTGCCAGCAGTAAAGATCAAGGGAAGGTGAACACTGAAGCTTTCTTT.

This chain links TRBV27 with TRBJ2-1, with a possible D match to TRBD1 (6 bases). This CDR3 comprises 14 residues. Trimming pared 5 bases from V and 6 bases from J, leaving 14 bases between. In germline, CDR1 is MNHEY, CDR2 SMNVEV (reference sequence). As DNA, the CDR3 is TGTGCCAGCAGTCCTTCTCAGGGGCCCAATGAGCAGTTCTTC. This codes for CASSPSQGPNEQFF.

This chain links TRBV7-2 with TRBJ2-7, with 9 positions matching TRBD1. Trimming at V came to 5 bases and at J to 2 bases, leaving 13 bases not matched to a gene. CDR1 and CDR2 (germline): SGHTA, FQGNSA. The CDR3 is made up of 17 amino acids. CDR3 amino acids: CASSGDRVPLLAYEQYF. CDR3 bases: TGTGCCAGCAGCGGGGACAGGGTGCCCTTGCTGGCCTACGAGCAGTACTTC. Full variable domain (missing parts from reference TRBV7-2 and TRBJ2-7): GAGVSQSPSNKVTEKGKDVELRCDPISGHTALYWYRQSLGQGLEFLIYFQGNSAPDKSGLPSDRFSAERTGGSVSTLTIQRTQQEDSAVYLCASSGDRVPLLAYEQYFGPGTRLTVT.

The V call is TRBV27, the J call TRBJ2-5, with 7 bases identical to TRBD2. Germline CDR1 MNHEY, CDR2 SMNVEV (reference sequence). The CDR3 has 14 amino acids. Trimming removed 5 bases from V and 3 bases from J; junction bases left unmatched: 6. CDR3 sequence reads: CASSPAGLEETQYF. The CDR3 DNA reads TGTGCCAGCAGTCCAGCGGGGTTGGAAGAGACCCAGTACTTC.

This rearrangement joins TRBV30 to TRBJ2-3; 10 bases are shared with TRBD2. V trimming: 0 bases; J trimming: 1 base; junction bases outside the gene matches: 4. The germline CDR1 and CDR2 sequences are GTSNPN and SVGIG (reference sequence). The CDR3 consists of 16 residues. The CDR3, as DNA: TGTGCCTGGAGTGTAGCGACTAGCGGGTGCACAGATACGCAGTATTTT. Translating gives CAWSVATSGCTDTQYF.